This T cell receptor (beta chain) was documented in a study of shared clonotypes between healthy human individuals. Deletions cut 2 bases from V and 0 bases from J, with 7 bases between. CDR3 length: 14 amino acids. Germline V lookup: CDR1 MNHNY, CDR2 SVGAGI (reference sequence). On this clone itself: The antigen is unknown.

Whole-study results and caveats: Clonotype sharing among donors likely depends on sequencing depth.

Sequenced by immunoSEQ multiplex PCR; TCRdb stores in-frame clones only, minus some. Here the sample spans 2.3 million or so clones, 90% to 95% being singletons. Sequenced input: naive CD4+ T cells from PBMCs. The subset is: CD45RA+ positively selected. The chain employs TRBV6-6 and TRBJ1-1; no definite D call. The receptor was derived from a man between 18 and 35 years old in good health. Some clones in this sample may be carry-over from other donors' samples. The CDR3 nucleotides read TGTGCCAGCAGTTACAACCCCATGAACACTGAAGCTTTCTTT. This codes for CASSYNPMNTEAFF.